This T cell receptor beta chain was retrieved from a study of blood T cell repertoires in COVID-19. Looking at the study overall: The analysed material was cDNA or gDNA that came from T cells, B-cell-depleted T cells, or PBMCs.

Some clones are missing from TCRdb's copy, which holds only in-frame ones; the method was immunoSEQ multiplex PCR. The top ten hold roughly a tenth of the sample, which has around 310,000 clones, roughly 91% seen once. Germline V lookup: CDR1 SEHNR, CDR2 FQNEAQ (reference sequence). This CDR3 comprises 17 residues. The trim removed 1 base at V and 2 bases at J, leaving 6 bases unmatched. The study drew participants aged about 18 to 95 years from roughly 25 US areas. Symptom resolution, clearance, or two negative PCRs marked the recovered donors of Cohort 3. The rearrangement joins TRBV7-9 to TRBJ1-5; 9 bases match TRBD1. The source material was PBMCs or T cells enriched from blood (not recorded which). The TCR sequence derives from a woman aged 25 to 39 who had recovered from COVID-19. The CDR3 protein is CASSLGATGGRNQPQHF. DNA of the CDR3: TGTGCCAGCAGCTTAGGAGCGACAGGGGGACGCAATCAGCCCCAGCATTTT.